Reported below is one T cell receptor (beta chain). Its antigen is undetermined. The data were taken from a study of CD8 T cells in ankylosing spondylitis. Library preparation for TCR beta used quantitative 5'-RACE with molecular barcodes. TCRdb recomputed calls from the 5' RACE reads with MiXCR, one row per CDR3 protein. The sample carries 350,000 to 400,000 distinct CDR3 sequences, 20% to 25% recorded once. Study findings and constraints: Significantly higher representation of disease-linked clones was reported for matched ankylosing spondylitis synovial fluid.

V dropped 3 bases and J dropped 4; count of bases not matched to a gene: 12. The CDR3 has 17 amino acids. CDR1 is LGHDT and CDR2 is YNNKEL in the germline V gene (reference sequence). Sample: blood, either unsorted or a sorted T cell fraction (not recorded which). The clonotype originates from a male donor with ankylosing spondylitis or in good health (not recorded which). The rearrangement uses TRBV3-1 and TRBJ2-5; 9 positions agree with TRBD2. CDR3 DNA sequence: TGTGCCAGCAGCCAGCCCCCGATAGCGGGGGTCGGAGAGACCCAGTACTTC. Protein product: CASSQPPIAGVGETQYF.